One and the same sample provided the 22 T cell receptor beta chains below, sequenced in a study of blood T cell repertoires in COVID-19. Profiled with immunoSEQ multiplex PCR; TCRdb holds only in-frame clones, not every one. The sample comprises around 470,000 clones, approximately 92% of which are singletons, and about 1% rests with the top ten. The sequencing sample was made of peripheral blood. These receptors were collected from a man aged 18 to 35 with COVID-19, enrolled during active disease.

The V gene is TRBV27, the J gene TRBJ1-5; the match to TRBD1 covers 9 bases. Germline V gene data show CDR1 as MNHEY and CDR2 as SMNVEV (reference sequence). This CDR3 has 14 residues. J gave up 4 bases and V 8 bases, and 6 bases lay outside the gene matches. The CDR3 nucleotides read TGTGCCAGCCGGGGACAGGGTAGTAATCAGCCCCAGCATTTT. Encoded protein: CASRGQGSNQPQHF.

The chain links TRBV4-1 to TRBJ2-5; 15 nucleotides align to TRBD2. The germline gives CDR1 MGHRA, CDR2 YSYEKL. Trimming removed 6 bases from V and 2 bases from J; junction bases left unmatched: 13. CDR3 length: 19 amino acids. CDR3 DNA: TGCGCCAGCAGTGGGGGAACCGGGACTAGCGGGAGGAAGCAAGAGACCCAGTACTTC. Translated, it gives CASSGGTGTSGRKQETQYF.

V and J are TRBV5-5 and TRBJ2-1; D may be TRBD2 (5 bases). Trimming cost V 1 base and J 0 bases, with 14 bases left between them. The CDR3 extends over 17 amino acids. Germline-derived CDR1 and CDR2 are SGHKS and YYEKEE (reference sequence). The CDR3 protein is CASSLPPAGRSYNEQFF. CDR3 nucleotides: TGTGCCAGCAGCTTGCCGCCGGCGGGCCGCTCCTACAATGAGCAGTTCTTC.

This clone was detected once. J is TRBJ2-5 and V is TRBV7-9; 10 bases map to TRBD2. The CDR3 is 18 amino acids. From germline, CDR1 is SEHNR and CDR2 FQNEAQ (reference sequence). After removal of 3 bases from V and 4 bases from J, the junction contained 14 bases not matched to a gene. CDR3 sequence: CASSFLDALAGAGETQYF. The CDR3 coding sequence is TGTGCCAGCAGCTTCTTAGACGCCCTAGCGGGGGCGGGAGAGACCCAGTACTTC.

Only one count was recorded for this clone. The V call is TRBV11-2, the J call TRBJ2-1; 7 nucleotides line up with TRBD2. Germline-derived CDR1 and CDR2 are SGHAT and FQNNGV. CDR3 size: 14 residues. V dropped 4 bases and J dropped 8; count of bases not matched to a gene: 8. The CDR3 coding sequence is TGTGCCAGCAGCTCGGGACTACGTCTGGATGAGCAGTTCTTC. It yields the protein CASSSGLRLDEQFF.

The J gene is TRBJ2-5, the V gene TRBV27, with unresolved D. Deletions cut 2 bases from V and 5 bases from J, with 9 bases between. This CDR3 is 13 amino acids long. The V gene's germline CDR1 is MNHEY and CDR2 SMNVEV (reference sequence). The DNA of the CDR3 is TGTGCCAGCAGTTTAGGTCTCGGGGAGACCCAGTACTTC. This codes for CASSLGLGETQYF.

This clone was detected only once. The genes are TRBV19 and TRBJ2-4, with TRBD2 as a possible D gene (5 bases). CDR1 and CDR2 from the germline V gene are LNHDA and SQIVND (reference sequence). The CDR3 has 14 amino acids. V was pared by 4 bases and J by 6 bases, with 13 bases between. The CDR3 nucleotides read TGTGCCAGTAGTACAGACTATCGCGGAAACATTCAGTACTTC. Protein sequence: CASSTDYRGNIQYF.

This chain joins TRBV15 and TRBJ2-3; D is uncertain. CDR1 LNHNV and CDR2 YYDKDF come from the germline V gene (reference sequence). Trimming left V 0 bases short and J 6 bases short, with 10 bases between. This CDR3 has 14 residues. In nucleotides, the CDR3 is TGTGCCACCAGCAGAGATTCCGAGGCGGATACGCAGTATTTT. It yields the protein CATSRDSEADTQYF.

The chain is built from TRBV12-3 or TRBV12-4 and TRBJ2-7; D is possibly TRBD1 (6 bases). The CDR3 is 13 residues long. The ends were cut back, 8 bases at V and 2 bases at J, with 13 bases in the middle. The CDR3 DNA follows: TGTGCCAGCGGTACAGGGACCACCTACGAGCAGTACTTC. It yields the protein CASGTGTTYEQYF.

As concerns this clone: Other DNA sequences in the same sample also yield this CDR3. The chain employs TRBV24-1 and TRBJ2-5, with D uncertain. The V end lost 3 bases, the J end lost 5 bases, and 6 bases lay between the germline ends. This CDR3 has 12 amino acids. Germline CDR1 reads KGHDR; CDR2 reads SFDVKD. Written as DNA, the CDR3 is TGTGCCACCAGTGATCCCGTTGAGACCCAGTACTTC. This codes for CATSDPVETQYF.

The J gene is TRBJ1-2, the V gene TRBV10-3; D ambiguous. Trimming pared 0 bases from V and 6 bases from J, leaving 11 bases between. The CDR3 length is 14 residues. Germline-derived CDR1 and CDR2 are ENHRY and SYGVKD. The CDR3 DNA follows: TGTGCCATCAGTGAGTCAGAAGGTCAGGATGGCTACACCTTC. This gives the protein CAISESEGQDGYTF.

This chain's CDR3 is CASSPGVDYGYTF. In nucleotides, the CDR3 is TGTGCCAGCAGTCCAGGGGTCGACTATGGCTACACCTTC. V gene TRBV2 combines with J gene TRBJ1-2, with a tentative D call TRBD1 (6 bases). The V end lost 5 bases, the J end lost 3 bases, and 10 bases lay between the germline ends. Germline V gene data show CDR1 as SNHLY and CDR2 as FYNNEI. This CDR3 is 13 amino acids long.

DNA of the CDR3: TGTGCCAGCAGCTCCGCGATGCTGGAGCAGTTCTTC. It is translated as CASSSAMLEQFF. J is TRBJ2-1 and V is TRBV5-6; D is undetermined. Deletions cut 3 bases from V and 10 bases from J, with 11 bases between. The CDR3 consists of 12 residues. Germline assignment: CDR1 SGHDT and CDR2 YYEEEE.

This chain connects TRBV2 to TRBJ1-4; 11 bases line up with TRBD1. The trim removed 7 bases at V and 5 bases at J, leaving 6 bases unmatched. This CDR3 is built from 15 residues. Germline CDR1 and CDR2: SNHLY and FYNNEI. CDR3 in DNA: TGTGCCAGCACCGGGACAGGGGGGGAAAATGAAAAACTGTTTTTT. Its protein is CASTGTGGENEKLFF.

The genes are TRBV5-5 and TRBJ1-4; TRBD1 matches at 11 bases. J gave up 8 bases and V 4 bases, and 7 bases lay outside the gene matches. Germline values: CDR1 SGHKS, CDR2 YYEKEE (reference sequence). This CDR3 comprises 15 residues. This chain's CDR3 is CASSPRTGGWEKLFF. CDR3 nucleotides: TGTGCCAGCAGCCCCCGGACAGGGGGCTGGGAAAAACTGTTTTTT.

The chain links TRBV19 to TRBJ2-3; a possible D gene is TRBD2 (6 bases). V lost 7 bases, J lost 5 bases, and 16 bases lay in between. Germline V gene lookup returns CDR1 LNHDA and CDR2 SQIVND (reference sequence). The CDR3 runs to 14 residues. The CDR3 coding sequence is TGTGCCAGTAACAGAATTTCCGGGGGAGATACGCAGTATTTT. This translates into CASNRISGGDTQYF.

This chain uses TRBV7-6 with TRBJ2-3, with TRBD2 matching 10 bases. V gave up 3 bases and J gave up 4 bases; unmatched junction bases: 7. This CDR3 contains 16 residues. CDR1 is SGHVS and CDR2 is FNYEAQ in the germline V gene. The CDR3 reads CASSLTSGYGADTQYF. The CDR3 nucleotides are TGTGCCAGCAGCTTGACTAGCGGGTATGGGGCAGATACGCAGTATTTT.

The V gene is TRBV9, the J gene TRBJ1-1; D perhaps matches TRBD1 (6 bases). Germline V lookup: CDR1 SGDLS, CDR2 YYNGEE. The V end lost 4 bases, the J end lost 5 bases, and 12 bases lay between the germline ends. This CDR3 is 13 amino acids long. The CDR3 DNA sequence: TGTGCCAGCAGCACCCCAGGGGCGACTGAAGCTTTCTTT. Its translation is CASSTPGATEAFF.

The V call is TRBV30, the J call TRBJ2-5; 7 bases line up with TRBD2. This CDR3 contains 11 residues. CDR1 is GTSNPN, CDR2 SVGIG, per germline (reference sequence). With V trimmed by 2 bases and J by 7 bases, 1 base remained unmatched. The CDR3 DNA is TGTGCCTGGAGTTGGGAGGGGACCCAGTACTTC. Protein product: CAWSWEGTQYF.

The rearrangement uses TRBV9 and TRBJ1-3; 7 bases align to TRBD1. The CDR3 runs 14 residues. Looked up from germline, CDR1 is SGDLS and CDR2 is YYNGEE. V lost 4 bases to trimming and J lost 2 bases; unmatched junction nucleotides: 3. The DNA for the CDR3 is TGTGCCAGCAGCTCTCAGGGGGCTGGAAACACCATATATTTT. It yields the protein CASSSQGAGNTIYF.

This clone is a singleton in its sample. The chain recombines TRBV7-2 with TRBJ2-1, with 8 nucleotides matching TRBD2. Germline CDR1 reads SGHTA; CDR2 reads FQGNSA. The length of the CDR3 is 15 residues. J lost 6 bases, V lost 4 bases, and 8 bases had no gene match. CDR3: CASSSGGGFGNEQFF. CDR3 sequence (DNA): TGTGCCAGCAGCTCCGGGGGGGGATTTGGCAATGAGCAGTTCTTC.

This chain uses TRBV19 with TRBJ2-2, with TRBD2 as a possible D gene (7 bases). Between the trimmed V and J ends, which lost 3 bases and 4 bases, there was a span of 15 bases. This CDR3 comprises 16 residues. From germline, CDR1 is LNHDA and CDR2 SQIVND (reference sequence). This CDR3 reads CASSIWGGSATGELFF. The CDR3 DNA follows: TGTGCCAGTAGTATTTGGGGGGGCTCAGCCACCGGGGAGCTGTTTTTT. Variable domain in full (rest from reference TRBV19 and TRBJ2-2): DGGITQSPKYLFRKEGQNVTLSCEQNLNHDAMYWYRQDPGQGLRLIYYSQIVNDFQKGDIAEGYSVSREKKESFPLTVTSAQKNPTAFYLCASSIWGGSATGELFFGEGSRLTVL.